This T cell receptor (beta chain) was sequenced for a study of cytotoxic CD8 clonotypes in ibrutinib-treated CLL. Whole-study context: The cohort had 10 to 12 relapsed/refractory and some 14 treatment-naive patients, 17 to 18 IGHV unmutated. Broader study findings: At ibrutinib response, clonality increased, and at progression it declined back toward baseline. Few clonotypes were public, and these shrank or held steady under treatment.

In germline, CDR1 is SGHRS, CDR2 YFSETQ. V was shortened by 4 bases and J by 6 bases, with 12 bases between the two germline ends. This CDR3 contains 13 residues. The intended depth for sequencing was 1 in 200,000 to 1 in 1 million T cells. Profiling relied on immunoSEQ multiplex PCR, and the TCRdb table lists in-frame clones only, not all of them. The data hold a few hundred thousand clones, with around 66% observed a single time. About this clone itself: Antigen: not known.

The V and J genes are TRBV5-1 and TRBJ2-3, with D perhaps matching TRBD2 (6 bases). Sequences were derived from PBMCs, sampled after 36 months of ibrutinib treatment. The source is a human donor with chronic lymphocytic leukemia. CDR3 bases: TGCGCCAGCAGCCTGGACTATAGGGATACGCAGTATTTT. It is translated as CASSLDYRDTQYF.